The 30 T cell receptor beta chains below were found in one sample sequenced in a study of blood T cell repertoires in COVID-19. Clones were read by immunoSEQ multiplex PCR, and TCRdb kept only the in-frame ones, dropping some. The sample has around 140,000 clones, 55% to 75% seen once. Sequencing was carried out using peripheral blood. These receptors originate from a woman in her seventies with acute or convalescent COVID-19.

V gene TRBV19 combines with J gene TRBJ1-2, with TRBD1 matching over 7 bases. The CDR3 length is 11 residues. J lost 6 bases, V lost 10 bases, and 5 bases had no gene match. Germline loops: CDR1 LNHDA, CDR2 SQIVND (reference sequence). The CDR3 spells CATRQGHGYTF. Written as DNA, the CDR3 is TGTGCCACCAGACAGGGACATGGCTACACCTTC.

The chain uses TRBV7-9 and TRBJ2-1; D is possibly TRBD2 (5 bases). The CDR3 sequence is 13 residues long. Trimming cost V 2 bases and J 8 bases, with 10 bases left between them. Germline CDR1 reads SEHNR; CDR2 reads FQNEAQ (reference sequence). The CDR3 DNA sequence: TGTGCCAGCAGCTTAAACGGGGTTCATGAGCAGTTCTTC. It codes for CASSLNGVHEQFF.

CDR3 DNA: TGTGCCAGTTCTAGCGGGAACGCCTACTCCTACAATGAGCAGTTCTTC. It is translated as CASSSGNAYSYNEQFF. The rearrangement uses TRBV19 and TRBJ2-1; 9 bases are a match to TRBD2. In germline, CDR1 is LNHDA, CDR2 SQIVND (reference sequence). This CDR3 comprises 16 residues. Trimming cost V 8 bases and J 0 bases; bases outside gene matches: 8.

The chain employs TRBV2 and TRBJ1-3, with a possible D match to TRBD1 (6 bases). CDR3 size: 16 residues. Germline V gene data show CDR1 as SNHLY and CDR2 as FYNNEI. The V end was cut by 8 bases, the J end by 0 bases, with 17 bases between. The CDR3 loop reads CASDLGTGFSGNTIYF. CDR3 nucleotides: TGTGCCAGCGACCTAGGAACAGGGTTCTCTGGAAACACCATATATTTT.

Written as DNA, the CDR3 is TGTGCCAGCAGCCCCGGACTCTGGGCCGAGCAGTACTTC. It encodes CASSPGLWAEQYF. The V call is TRBV14, the J call TRBJ2-7, with TRBD2 as a possible D gene (5 bases). CDR3 length equals 13 residues. Per germline, CDR1 SGHDN and CDR2 FVKESK. V lost 4 bases to trimming and J lost 6 bases, with 13 bases between them.

V is TRBV6-2 or TRBV6-3 and J is TRBJ2-3; 9 bases fit TRBD2. The trim removed 4 bases at V and 0 bases at J, leaving 8 bases unmatched. The germline CDR1 and CDR2 sequences are MNHEY and SVGEGT. This CDR3 is built from 17 residues. This CDR3 is CASSLLAGIPSTDTQYF. CDR3 sequence (DNA): TGTGCCAGCAGTTTACTAGCGGGCATTCCTAGCACAGATACGCAGTATTTT.

In this sample, this clone turned up once. This chain connects TRBV9 to TRBJ2-3; D is perhaps TRBD2 (5 bases). The CDR3 runs to 15 residues. The germline V and J ends were trimmed by 6 bases and 1 base, with 15 bases remaining between them. Germline CDR1 is SGDLS and CDR2 is YYNGEE. Here the CDR3 DNA reads TGTGCCAGCAATAATGAGGGATGGGGCACAGATACGCAGTATTTT. The encoded protein is CASNNEGWGTDTQYF.

The chain combines TRBV10-3 with TRBJ2-1, with 13 bases identical to TRBD2. V gave up 5 bases and J gave up 13 bases; unmatched junction bases: 11. Germline V gene sequence: CDR1 ENHRY, CDR2 SYGVKD. This CDR3 spans 15 amino acids. CDR3 coding DNA: TGTGCCATCAGTCCCGGGACTAGCGGGACGGACCGCCAGTTCTTC. Its translation is CAISPGTSGTDRQFF.

The chain is built from TRBV18 and TRBJ2-3; 7 nucleotides match TRBD2. Per germline, CDR1 KGHSH and CDR2 LQKENI. The CDR3 loop spans 20 amino acids. The ends lost 4 bases at V and 0 bases at J; junction bases unmatched: 19. This CDR3 reads CASSQSSGANILTSTDTQYF. The CDR3 DNA reads as TGTGCCAGCTCACAGTCTAGCGGCGCCAATATCCTGACTAGCACAGATACGCAGTATTTT.

V and J are TRBV27 and TRBJ2-2; D perhaps matches TRBD1 (7 bases). Trimming took off 5 bases at V and 5 bases at J, with 12 bases between the two ends. The CDR3 has 14 amino acids. Germline assignment: CDR1 MNHEY and CDR2 SMNVEV (reference sequence). The CDR3 DNA follows: TGTGCCAGCAGTAGACAGGGAGGAACCGGGGAGCTGTTTTTT. It encodes CASSRQGGTGELFF.

The chain links TRBV10-1 to TRBJ2-2; D is unresolved. V lost 3 bases and J lost 6, with 11 bases in between. CDR3 length: 14 residues. Germline V gene data show CDR1 as WNHNN and CDR2 as SYGVQD (reference sequence). CDR3 in DNA: TGCGCCAGCAGTGATGCCGGCAGGCCCGGGGAGCTGTTTTTT. Translation gives CASSDAGRPGELFF.

The chain has TRBV7-9 and TRBJ1-2; no firm D call. The CDR3 has 15 residues. CDR1 and CDR2 (germline): SEHNR, FQNEAQ (reference sequence). The ends were cut back, 1 base at V and 5 bases at J, with 14 bases in the middle. The CDR3 nucleotides are TGTGCCAGCAGCTTAGGGGTCTCAGTGACTTATGGCTACACCTTC. Protein: CASSLGVSVTYGYTF. Based on the CDR3 plus reference TRBV7-9 and TRBJ1-2, the full variable domain is DTGVSQNPRHKITKRGQNVTFRCDPISEHNRLYWYRQTLGQGPEFLTYFQNEAQLEKSRLLSDRFSAERPKGSFSTLEIQRTEQGDSAMYLCASSLGVSVTYGYTFGSGTRLTVV.

The chain carries TRBV6-1 and TRBJ1-5; D gene ambiguous. Looked up from germline, CDR1 is MNHNS and CDR2 is SASEGT. Between the trimmed V and J ends, which lost 2 bases and 2 bases, there was a span of 7 bases. The CDR3 has 14 amino acids. Here the CDR3 reads CASSEYTRNQPQHF. As DNA, the CDR3 is TGTGCCAGCAGTGAATATACTCGCAATCAGCCCCAGCATTTT.

The gene calls are TRBV7-8 and TRBJ2-3; D ambiguous. The germline V gene encodes CDR1 SGHVS and CDR2 FQNEAQ. V shed 2 bases and J shed 5 bases, with 5 bases lying between them. The CDR3 is 12 residues long. The CDR3 DNA sequence: TGTGCCAGCAGCTTAACTAAAGATACGCAGTATTTT. Its translation: CASSLTKDTQYF.

This clone was seen just once. The V and J genes are TRBV27 and TRBJ2-2; 8 bases are shared with TRBD2. The CDR3 covers 16 residues. Germline values: CDR1 MNHEY, CDR2 SMNVEV (reference sequence). V lost 6 bases and J lost 2; bases outside the gene matches: 8. The CDR3 is CASRRGSGTNTGELFF. CDR3 DNA: TGTGCCAGCAGGAGGGGTAGCGGGACCAACACCGGGGAGCTGTTTTTT.

Here the CDR3 reads CASSRSGGQGGNQPQHF. For the CDR3, the DNA is TGTGCCAGCAGCCGAAGTGGGGGACAGGGTGGGAATCAGCCCCAGCATTTT. The chain is built from TRBV3-1 (or the pseudogene TRBV3-2) and TRBJ1-5; 9 bases map to TRBD1. This CDR3 spans 17 amino acids. Losses at the gene ends were 4 bases for V and 4 bases for J; bases not matched to a gene: 11. The V gene's germline CDR1 is LGHDT and CDR2 YNNKEL (reference sequence).

The chain links TRBV11-1 to TRBJ1-2; possible D gene TRBD1, 5 bases. V dropped 5 bases and J dropped 4 bases, with 17 bases sitting between them. Germline CDR1 reads SGHAT; CDR2 reads FQDESV (reference sequence). The CDR3 length is 15 residues. CDR3 DNA sequence: TGTGCCAGCAGCCGGGGGACGGCGGATCTCTATGGCTACACCTTC. Translating it yields CASSRGTADLYGYTF.

This clone occurred a few times. Its ends do not fully match the called genes, so a read error is possible. This chain uses TRBV7-7 with TRBJ2-5, with 10 bases matching TRBD1. From germline, CDR1 is SSHAT and CDR2 FNYEAQ (reference sequence). The CDR3 runs 15 residues. The CDR3 DNA reads as TGTGCTAGCAGCGAAGGCGGACAGGGGGGGAAGACCCAGTACTTC. Amino acid sequence: CASSEGGQGGKTQYF.

CDR3 nucleotide sequence: TGTGCCAGCAGTTTATCGCCAACCCGGACATTTGGGGAGACCCAGTACTTC. It translates to CASSLSPTRTFGETQYF. The chain recombines TRBV27 with TRBJ2-5, with D perhaps TRBD1 (5 bases). The ends were cut back, 0 bases at V and 5 bases at J, with 19 bases in the middle. The CDR3 sequence is 17 residues long. Per the germline V gene, CDR1 is MNHEY and CDR2 is SMNVEV (reference sequence).

This chain links TRBV27 with TRBJ2-3; 15 nucleotides match TRBD2. The CDR3 sequence is 16 residues long. Germline V gene sequence: CDR1 MNHEY, CDR2 SMNVEV (reference sequence). Trimming at V came to 2 bases and at J to 6 bases, leaving 3 bases not matched to a gene. This CDR3 is CASSLGLAGGLDTQYF. The CDR3 DNA reads as TGTGCCAGCAGTTTAGGACTAGCGGGAGGGTTGGATACGCAGTATTTT.

The chain carries TRBV6-5 and TRBJ1-3; TRBD1 matches at 8 bases. The germline V gene has CDR1 MNHEY and CDR2 SVGAGI. V shed 6 bases and J 7 bases; nucleotides not matched to a gene: 11. This CDR3 region has 15 residues. The CDR3 sequence: CASRPDRGWWNTIYF. CDR3 nucleotide sequence: TGTGCCAGCAGGCCAGACAGGGGATGGTGGAACACCATATATTTT.

The chain carries TRBV6-1 and TRBJ1-3, with 8 bases matching TRBD1. In germline, CDR1 is MNHNS, CDR2 SASEGT. The junction had 5 bases not matched to a gene; V was cut back by 2 bases and J by 11 bases. This CDR3 is 13 amino acids long. CDR3 sequence reads: CASSERTGWSIYF. CDR3 bases: TGTGCCAGCAGTGAAAGGACAGGGTGGTCCATATATTTT.

Concerning this clone itself: This specimen includes other DNA sequences encoding the same CDR3. The chain combines TRBV19 with TRBJ1-6; D gene ambiguous. Germline V gene data show CDR1 as LNHDA and CDR2 as SQIVND (reference sequence). The CDR3 spans 12 residues. Trimming cost V 3 bases and J 13 bases, with 10 bases left between them. The CDR3 loop is CASSIVGGPLHF. The CDR3 DNA reads TGTGCCAGTAGTATCGTTGGCGGCCCCCTCCACTTT.

The chain joins TRBV10-3 to TRBJ1-1; the D gene is possibly TRBD1 (5 bases). Trimming removed 3 bases from V and 0 bases from J, with 5 bases in between. The CDR3 runs 13 residues. Germline CDR1 and CDR2: ENHRY and SYGVKD. CDR3 coding DNA: TGTGCCATCAGTGACAGGGTGAACACTGAAGCTTTCTTT. Translated: CAISDRVNTEAFF.

This clone has more than one count but fewer than ten. The chain has TRBV7-6 and TRBJ1-3, with 8 bases that match TRBD1. The V gene's germline CDR1 is SGHVS and CDR2 FNYEAQ. Losses at the gene ends were 4 bases for V and 0 bases for J; bases not matched to a gene: 14. CDR3 length: 19 residues. The CDR3 DNA reads TGTGCCAGCAGCTCATATCCCCACAGACAGGGGACCTCTGGAAACACCATATATTTT. This encodes CASSSYPHRQGTSGNTIYF.

The genes are TRBV5-4 and TRBJ1-2; D is possibly TRBD1 (5 bases). V was trimmed by 4 bases and J by 4 bases, leaving 11 bases between them. Germline V lookup: CDR1 SGHNT, CDR2 YYREEE (reference sequence). This CDR3 spans 13 amino acids. CDR3 in amino acids: CASSLQATYGYTF. The CDR3 DNA follows: TGTGCCAGCAGCCTACAGGCTACCTATGGCTACACCTTC.

V gene TRBV9 combines with J gene TRBJ1-3; the D is unclear. Germline CDR1 and CDR2: SGDLS and YYNGEE. Trimming took 3 bases from V and 11 from J, leaving 12 bases between them. CDR3 length: 12 residues. The CDR3 sequence: CASSASGGAIYF. The DNA of the CDR3 is TGTGCCAGCAGCGCCAGTGGAGGAGCCATATATTTT.

This clone occurred a few times. The V and J genes are TRBV18 and TRBJ2-7; 10 bases are a match to TRBD2. Germline CDR1 is KGHSH and CDR2 is LQKENI. CDR3 size: 15 residues. J gave up 6 bases and V 1 base, and 6 bases lay outside the gene matches. CDR3 sequence reads: CASSPQASGSGEQYF. The DNA of the CDR3 is TGTGCCAGCTCACCACAAGCTAGCGGGAGTGGCGAGCAGTACTTC.

V usage is TRBV27 and J usage is TRBJ2-2; TRBD1 agrees at 7 bases. The CDR3 sequence is 15 residues long. Trimming at V came to 6 bases and at J to 0 bases, leaving 4 bases not matched to a gene. Germline CDR1 is MNHEY and CDR2 is SMNVEV (reference sequence). CDR3 in amino acids: CASSLGQSNTGELFF. DNA for the CDR3: TGTGCCAGCAGCCTGGGACAGTCGAACACCGGGGAGCTGTTTTTT.

This clone was seen only a few times. The chain couples TRBV29-1 to TRBJ2-1; D is perhaps TRBD1 (6 bases). Germline V gives CDR1 SQVTM, CDR2 ANQGSEA. Trimming removed 6 bases at V and 4 bases at J, with 13 bases between. The CDR3 length is 13 residues. The CDR3 DNA is TGCAGCGTACGACAGGAACTATACAATGAGCAGTTCTTC. Translation gives CSVRQELYNEQFF.